This T cell receptor (beta chain) emerged from a study of OX40 agonist ivuxolimab in advanced cancers. Study-level background: Enrollees could have had prior anti-PD-1, anti-PD-L1 or anti-CTLA-4 therapy, which approximately 40% had received. There were three patients with partial responses, one having hepatocellular carcinoma and two cutaneous melanoma. General study results and limits: In general, CD8+ T cells held more expanded clones than CD4+ did, on average.

Using immunoSEQ multiplex PCR, the repertoire was profiled, and TCRdb retains in-frame clones only, with some absent. Of roughly 70,000 clones in the sample, roughly 83% were seen once. Points on this clone: What it binds is unknown.

Germline-derived CDR1 and CDR2 are MGHRA and YSYEKL. Losses at the gene ends were 1 base for V and 4 bases for J; bases not matched to a gene: 3. The CDR3 is 14 residues long. The TCR comes from an adult with an advanced solid tumor such as melanoma, head and neck, liver or kidney cancer. The gene calls are TRBV4-1 and TRBJ2-7, with TRBD2 matching 8 bases. The source material was CD4+ or CD8+ T cells sorted from blood, sampled in a trial of the OX40 agonist ivuxolimab. The CDR3 DNA is TGCGCCAGCAGCCAAGCGGGAGGGCCTTACGAGCAGTACTTC. Its protein is CASSQAGGPYEQYF.